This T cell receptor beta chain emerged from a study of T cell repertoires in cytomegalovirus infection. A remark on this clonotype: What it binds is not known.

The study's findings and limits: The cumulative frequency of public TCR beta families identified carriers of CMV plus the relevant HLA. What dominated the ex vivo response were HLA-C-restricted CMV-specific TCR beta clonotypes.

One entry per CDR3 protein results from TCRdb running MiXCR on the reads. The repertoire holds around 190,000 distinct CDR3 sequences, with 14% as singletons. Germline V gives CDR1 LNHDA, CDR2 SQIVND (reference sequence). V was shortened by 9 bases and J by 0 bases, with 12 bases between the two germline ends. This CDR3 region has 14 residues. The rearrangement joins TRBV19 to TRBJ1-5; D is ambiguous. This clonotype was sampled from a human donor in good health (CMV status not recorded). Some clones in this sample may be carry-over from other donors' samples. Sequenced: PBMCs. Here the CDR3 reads CASQGSYSNQPQHF. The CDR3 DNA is TGTGCCAGCCAAGGGAGCTATAGCAATCAGCCCCAGCATTTT.